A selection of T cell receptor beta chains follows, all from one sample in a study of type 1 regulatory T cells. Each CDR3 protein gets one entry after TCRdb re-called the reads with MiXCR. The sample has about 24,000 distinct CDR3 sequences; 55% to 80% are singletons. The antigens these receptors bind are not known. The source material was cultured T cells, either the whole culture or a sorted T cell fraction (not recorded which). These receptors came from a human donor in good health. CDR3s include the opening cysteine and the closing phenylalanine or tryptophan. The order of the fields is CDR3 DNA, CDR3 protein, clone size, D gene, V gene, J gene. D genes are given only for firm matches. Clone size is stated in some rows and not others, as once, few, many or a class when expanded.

DNA: TGCAGTGCTTTGGGAGAGCTACTCACAGATACGCAGTATTTT
CDR3: CSALGELLTDTQYF
size: .
D: .
V: TRBV20-1
J: TRBJ2-3

DNA: TGCAGTGCTAGAGATGGGGACAGGGGTTCGTCCGAGCAGTACTTC
CDR3: CSARDGDRGSSEQYF
size: .
D: TRBD1
V: TRBV20-1
J: TRBJ2-7

DNA: TGTGCCAGCAGCCCTAAACAGGGCCACGCTTTCTTT
CDR3: CASSPKQGHAFF
size: .
D: .
V: TRBV6-6
J: TRBJ1-1

DNA: TGCGCCAGCAGCTTGGCCACGGGGATGACCTACGAGCAGTACTTC
CDR3: CASSLATGMTYEQYF
size: .
D: .
V: TRBV5-1
J: TRBJ2-7

DNA: TGCGCCAGCAGCCAAGAAAGCGGGGGGCCCTCCTACGAGCAGTACTTC
CDR3: CASSQESGGPSYEQYF
size: .
D: TRBD2
V: TRBV4-1
J: TRBJ2-7

DNA: TGCGCCAGCAGCTTGGGGCAGCGGGGAAACACCGGGGAGCTGTTTTTT
CDR3: CASSLGQRGNTGELFF
size: few
D: TRBD2
V: TRBV5-1
J: TRBJ2-2

DNA: TGTGCCACCAGTGATTCCCTGCGCGCGAACACCGGGGAGCTGTTTTTT
CDR3: CATSDSLRANTGELFF
size: .
D: .
V: TRBV24-1
J: TRBJ2-2

DNA: TGCGCCAGCAGCTCGGACAGAGAAGAGGGGGGCTACACCTTC
CDR3: CASSSDREEGGYTF
size: .
D: .
V: TRBV5-1
J: TRBJ1-2

DNA: TGCGCCAGCAGTACGGGACCGGGGTACGAGCAGTACTTC
CDR3: CASSTGPGYEQYF
size: medium-sized
D: .
V: TRBV5-1
J: TRBJ2-7

DNA: TGTGCCATCGGACGTGCGAGCGACACAGATACGCAGTATTTT
CDR3: CAIGRASDTDTQYF
size: large
D: .
V: TRBV10-3
J: TRBJ2-3

DNA: TGCGCCAGCAGCTTGAACAGGCGGCGAGAAAAACTGTTTTTT
CDR3: CASSLNRRREKLFF
size: .
D: .
V: TRBV5-1
J: TRBJ1-4

DNA: TGCAGTCCAAGTAGTACCGGGGAGCTGTTTTTT
CDR3: CSPSSTGELFF
size: .
D: .
V: TRBV20-1
J: TRBJ2-2

DNA: TGCGCCAGCAGCTTGGATACGGGGGTTTGGGGCGAGCAGTACTTC
CDR3: CASSLDTGVWGEQYF
size: .
D: .
V: TRBV5-1
J: TRBJ2-7

DNA: TGTGCCAGCAGCCTCAAGGGGCGGGGGATCTACAATGAGCAGTTCTTC
CDR3: CASSLKGRGIYNEQFF
size: .
D: TRBD2
V: TRBV7-2
J: TRBJ2-1

DNA: TGCGCCAGCAGCTTGGTAACAGGGGTGAACACTGAAGCTTTCTTT
CDR3: CASSLVTGVNTEAFF
size: medium-sized
D: TRBD1
V: TRBV5-1
J: TRBJ1-1

DNA: TGTGCCAGCAGCTTAGCTAACCCGGGGCAATCGGCCCAGTACTTC
CDR3: CASSLANPGQSAQYF
size: few
D: .
V: TRBV7-9
J: TRBJ2-5

DNA: TGTGCCAGCAGGGCAGTGAACACTGAAGCTTTCTTT
CDR3: CASRAVNTEAFF
size: .
D: .
V: TRBV6-1
J: TRBJ1-1

DNA: TGCGCCAGCAGCTTGTTAGGGGGCTCCTACAATGAGCAGTTCTTC
CDR3: CASSLLGGSYNEQFF
size: few
D: .
V: TRBV5-1
J: TRBJ2-1

DNA: TGTGCCAGCAGTGGGGGGTCGCGATCCGGGGACTATGGCTACACCTTC
CDR3: CASSGGSRSGDYGYTF
size: .
D: .
V: TRBV2
J: TRBJ1-2

DNA: TGCAGTGCGCCGAATAGGGACACTGAAGCTTTCTTT
CDR3: CSAPNRDTEAFF
size: .
D: .
V: TRBV20-1
J: TRBJ1-1

DNA: TGTGCCAGCAGCGGATGGAAAGATACGCAGTATTTT
CDR3: CASSGWKDTQYF
size: medium-sized
D: .
V: TRBV7-2
J: TRBJ2-3

DNA: TGCAGTGCAGAAAGAGGGGGGCCAGGAGAGACCCAGTACTTC
CDR3: CSAERGGPGETQYF
size: few
D: .
V: TRBV20-1
J: TRBJ2-5

DNA: TGTGCCAGCAGTGAGGCCAGCCAAATGCAGCCCCAGCATTTT
CDR3: CASSEASQMQPQHF
size: once
D: .
V: TRBV2
J: TRBJ1-5

DNA: TGTGCCAGCAGCTCAACCAGTGGGACCGGGGAGCTGTTTTTT
CDR3: CASSSTSGTGELFF
size: once
D: .
V: TRBV7-3
J: TRBJ2-2

DNA: TGTGCCAGCAGCTTTGGGGGCTTGAACACCGGGGAGCTGTTTTTT
CDR3: CASSFGGLNTGELFF
size: .
D: .
V: TRBV5-5
J: TRBJ2-2

DNA: TGTGCCAGCAGCTTAAAACCTAGAGGATCGGGACAGACCTACACCGGGGAGCTGTTTTTT
CDR3: CASSLKPRGSGQTYTGELFF
size: .
D: TRBD1
V: TRBV7-2
J: TRBJ2-2

DNA: TGTGCCAGCGCCACTCTAGCGGGGGGGTGGAATGAGCAGTTCTTC
CDR3: CASATLAGGWNEQFF
size: .
D: TRBD2
V: TRBV6-1
J: TRBJ2-1

DNA: TGTGCCAGCAGTGACTTGGACGAGCAGTACTTC
CDR3: CASSDLDEQYF
size: .
D: .
V: TRBV2
J: TRBJ2-7

DNA: TGTGCCAGCAGCTACAGGACTAGCGGGGGGGCCGGTGAGCAGTTCTTC
CDR3: CASSYRTSGGAGEQFF
size: .
D: TRBD2
V: TRBV7-9
J: TRBJ2-1

DNA: TGCAGTGCTAGGTCTACAGGGAGGGGAAGCTCCTACAATAAGCAGTTCTTC
CDR3: CSARSTGRGSSYNKQFF
size: .
D: .
V: TRBV20-1
J: TRBJ2-1

DNA: TGTGCCAGCACCCTAACTGGACAGGGGGCTTACTATGGCTACACCTTC
CDR3: CASTLTGQGAYYGYTF
size: .
D: TRBD1
V: TRBV6-1
J: TRBJ1-2